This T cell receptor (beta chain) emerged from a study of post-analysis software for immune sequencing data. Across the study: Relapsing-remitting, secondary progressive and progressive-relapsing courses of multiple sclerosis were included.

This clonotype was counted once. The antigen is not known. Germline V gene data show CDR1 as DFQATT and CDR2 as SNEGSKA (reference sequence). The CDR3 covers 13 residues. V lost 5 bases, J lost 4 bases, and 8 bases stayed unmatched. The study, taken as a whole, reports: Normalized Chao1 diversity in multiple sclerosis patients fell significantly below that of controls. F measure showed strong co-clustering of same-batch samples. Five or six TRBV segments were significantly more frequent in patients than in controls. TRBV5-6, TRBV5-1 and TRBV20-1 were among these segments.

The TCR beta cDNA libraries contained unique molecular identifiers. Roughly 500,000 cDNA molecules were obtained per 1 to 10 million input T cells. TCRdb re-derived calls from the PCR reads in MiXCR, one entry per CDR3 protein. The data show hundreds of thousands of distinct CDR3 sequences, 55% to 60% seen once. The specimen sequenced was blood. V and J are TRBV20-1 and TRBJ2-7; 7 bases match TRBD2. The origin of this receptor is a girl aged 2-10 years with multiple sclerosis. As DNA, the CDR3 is TGCAGTGCTCTTCGGACGGGGGGTTACGAGCAGTACTTC. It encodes CSALRTGGYEQYF.